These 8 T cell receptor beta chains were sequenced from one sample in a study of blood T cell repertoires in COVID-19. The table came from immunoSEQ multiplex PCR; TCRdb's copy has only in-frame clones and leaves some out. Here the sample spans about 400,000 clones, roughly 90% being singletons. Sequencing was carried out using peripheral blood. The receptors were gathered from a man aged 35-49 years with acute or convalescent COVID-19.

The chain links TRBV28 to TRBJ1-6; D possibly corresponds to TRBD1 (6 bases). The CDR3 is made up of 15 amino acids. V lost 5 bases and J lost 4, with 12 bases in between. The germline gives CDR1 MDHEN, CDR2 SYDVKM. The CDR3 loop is CASSPEGTYNSPLHF. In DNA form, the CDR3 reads TGTGCCAGCAGTCCAGAAGGGACATATAATTCACCCCTCCACTTT.

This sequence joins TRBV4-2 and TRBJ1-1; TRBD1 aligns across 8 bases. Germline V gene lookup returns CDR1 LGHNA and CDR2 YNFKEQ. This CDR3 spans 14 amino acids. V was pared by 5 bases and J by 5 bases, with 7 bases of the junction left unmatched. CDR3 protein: CASSSRGPGTEAFF. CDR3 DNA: TGTGCCAGCAGCAGCAGGGGGCCGGGTACTGAAGCTTTCTTT.

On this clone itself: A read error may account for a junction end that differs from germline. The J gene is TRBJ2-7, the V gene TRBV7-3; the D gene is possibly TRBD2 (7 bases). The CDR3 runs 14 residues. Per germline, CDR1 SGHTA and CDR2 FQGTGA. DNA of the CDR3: TGTGCCAGCAGCCCGACGGGGGCGGGGGACCGCCAATTCTTC. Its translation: CASSPTGAGDRQFF.

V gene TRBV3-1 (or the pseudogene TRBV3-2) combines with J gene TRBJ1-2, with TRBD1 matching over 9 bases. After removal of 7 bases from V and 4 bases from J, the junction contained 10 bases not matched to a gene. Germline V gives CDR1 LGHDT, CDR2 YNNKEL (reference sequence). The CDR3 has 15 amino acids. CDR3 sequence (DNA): TGTGCCAGCACCCCTACAGGGGGCAATGGCTATGGCTACACCTTC. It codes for CASTPTGGNGYGYTF.

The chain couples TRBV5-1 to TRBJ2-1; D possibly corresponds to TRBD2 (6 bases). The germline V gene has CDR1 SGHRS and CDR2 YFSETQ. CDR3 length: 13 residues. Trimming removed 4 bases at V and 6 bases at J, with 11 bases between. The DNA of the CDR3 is TGCGCCAGCAGCCGGAGGGGCCCCAATGAGCAGTTCTTC. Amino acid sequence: CASSRRGPNEQFF.

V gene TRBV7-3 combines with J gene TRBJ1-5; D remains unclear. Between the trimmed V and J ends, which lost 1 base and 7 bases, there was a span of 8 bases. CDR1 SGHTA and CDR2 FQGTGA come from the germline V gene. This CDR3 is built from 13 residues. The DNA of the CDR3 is TGTGCCAGCAGCTTAAATCGGTTCCAGCCCCAGCATTTT. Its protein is CASSLNRFQPQHF.

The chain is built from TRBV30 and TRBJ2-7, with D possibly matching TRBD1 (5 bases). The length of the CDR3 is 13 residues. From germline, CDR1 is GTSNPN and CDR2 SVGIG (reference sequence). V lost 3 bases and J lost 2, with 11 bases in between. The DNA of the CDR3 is TGTGCCTGGAGCAGGGCAACTCCCTACGAGCAGTACTTC. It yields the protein CAWSRATPYEQYF.

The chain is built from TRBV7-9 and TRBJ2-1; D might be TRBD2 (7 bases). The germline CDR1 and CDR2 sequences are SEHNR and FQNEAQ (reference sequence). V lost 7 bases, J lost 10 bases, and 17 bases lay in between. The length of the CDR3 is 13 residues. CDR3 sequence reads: CASTPGGRREQFF. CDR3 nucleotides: TGTGCCAGCACGCCCGGGGGGCGCAGGGAGCAGTTCTTC. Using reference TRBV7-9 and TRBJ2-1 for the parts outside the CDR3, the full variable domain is DTGVSQNPRHKITKRGQNVTFRCDPISEHNRLYWYRQTLGQGPEFLTYFQNEAQLEKSRLLSDRFSAERPKGSFSTLEIQRTEQGDSAMYLCASTPGGRREQFFGPGTRLTVL.